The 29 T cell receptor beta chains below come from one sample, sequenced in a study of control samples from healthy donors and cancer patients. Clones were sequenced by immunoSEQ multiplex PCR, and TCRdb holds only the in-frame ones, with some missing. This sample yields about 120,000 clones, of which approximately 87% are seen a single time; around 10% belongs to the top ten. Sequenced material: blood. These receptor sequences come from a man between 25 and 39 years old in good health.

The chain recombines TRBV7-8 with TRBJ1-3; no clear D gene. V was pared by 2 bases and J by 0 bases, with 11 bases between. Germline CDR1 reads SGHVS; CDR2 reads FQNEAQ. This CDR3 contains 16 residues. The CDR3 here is CASSLWAASSGNTIYF. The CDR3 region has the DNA TGTGCCAGCAGCTTATGGGCAGCAAGCTCTGGAAACACCATATATTTT.

This CDR3 is CATSDPRGGNYGYTF. Here the CDR3 DNA reads TGTGCCACCAGTGATCCGAGGGGGGGTAACTATGGCTACACCTTC. V usage is TRBV24-1 and J usage is TRBJ1-2, with D possibly being TRBD1 (6 bases). This CDR3 region has 15 residues. V lost 3 bases and J 1 base, leaving 11 bases between the germline ends. Germline V gives CDR1 KGHDR, CDR2 SFDVKD.

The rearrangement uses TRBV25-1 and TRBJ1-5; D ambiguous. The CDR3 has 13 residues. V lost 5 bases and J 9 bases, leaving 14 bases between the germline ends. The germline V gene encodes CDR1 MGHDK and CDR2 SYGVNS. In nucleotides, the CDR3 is TGTGCCAGCAGTAAAGGAGGAGTTTCGCCCCAGCATTTT. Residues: CASSKGGVSPQHF.

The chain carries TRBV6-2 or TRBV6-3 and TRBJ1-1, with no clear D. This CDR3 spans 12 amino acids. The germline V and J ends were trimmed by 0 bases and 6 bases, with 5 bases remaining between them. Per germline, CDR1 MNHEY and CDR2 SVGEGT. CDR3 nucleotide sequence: TGTGCCAGCAGTTACTCAGAGGCTGAAGCTTTCTTT. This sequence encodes CASSYSEAEAFF.

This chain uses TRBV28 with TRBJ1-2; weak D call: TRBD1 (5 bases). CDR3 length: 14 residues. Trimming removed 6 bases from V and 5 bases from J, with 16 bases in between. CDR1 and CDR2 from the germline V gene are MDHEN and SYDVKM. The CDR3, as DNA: TGTGCCAGCAGACAACCCGGGGCTTGGTATGGCTACACCTTC. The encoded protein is CASRQPGAWYGYTF.

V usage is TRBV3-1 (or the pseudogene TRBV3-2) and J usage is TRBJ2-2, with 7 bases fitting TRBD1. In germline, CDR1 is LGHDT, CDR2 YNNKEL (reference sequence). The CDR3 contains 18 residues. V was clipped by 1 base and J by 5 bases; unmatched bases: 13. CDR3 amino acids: CASSQVAVGRGSTGELFF. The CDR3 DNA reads TGTGCCAGCAGCCAAGTAGCCGTCGGCAGGGGGAGTACCGGGGAGCTGTTTTTT.

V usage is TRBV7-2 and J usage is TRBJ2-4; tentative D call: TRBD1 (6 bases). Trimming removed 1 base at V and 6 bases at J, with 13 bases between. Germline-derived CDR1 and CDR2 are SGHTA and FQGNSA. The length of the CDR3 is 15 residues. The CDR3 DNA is TGTGCCAGCAGCTTAGGAACGAGGGGGAGAAACATTCAGTACTTC. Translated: CASSLGTRGRNIQYF.

CDR3 bases: TGTGCCAGCAGCTTGGGACTAGCGGGGGGGCGAGAGACCCAGTACTTC. Translated: CASSLGLAGGRETQYF. This chain links TRBV7-7 with TRBJ2-5; 16 nucleotides agree with TRBD2. Trimming at V came to 3 bases and at J to 4 bases, leaving 2 bases not matched to a gene. Germline CDR1 reads SSHAT; CDR2 reads FNYEAQ (reference sequence). The CDR3 has 16 residues. The entire variable domain, with the rest obtained from reference TRBV7-7 and TRBJ2-5, is as follows: GAGVSQSPRYKVTKRGQDVTLRCDPISSHATLYWYQQALGQGPEFLTYFNYEAQPDKSGLPSDRFSAERPEGSISTLTIQRTEQRDSAMYRCASSLGLAGGRETQYFGPGTRLLVL.

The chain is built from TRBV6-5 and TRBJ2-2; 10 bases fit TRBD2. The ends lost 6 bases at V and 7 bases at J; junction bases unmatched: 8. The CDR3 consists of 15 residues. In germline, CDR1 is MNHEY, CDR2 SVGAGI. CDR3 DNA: TGTGCCAGCAGGGGATCCGGGACTAGCGTCGGGGAGCTGTTTTTT. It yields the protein CASRGSGTSVGELFF.

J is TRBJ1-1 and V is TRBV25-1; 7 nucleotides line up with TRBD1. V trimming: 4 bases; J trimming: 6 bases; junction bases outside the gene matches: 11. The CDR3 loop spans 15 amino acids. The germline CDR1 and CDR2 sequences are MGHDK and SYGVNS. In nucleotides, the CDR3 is TGTGCCAGCAGTGCCCGGACAGGCCAAGTCGCTGAAGCTTTCTTT. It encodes CASSARTGQVAEAFF.

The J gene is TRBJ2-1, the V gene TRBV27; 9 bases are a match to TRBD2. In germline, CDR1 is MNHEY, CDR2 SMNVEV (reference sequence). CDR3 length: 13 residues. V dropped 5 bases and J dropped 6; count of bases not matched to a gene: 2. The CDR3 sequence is CASSAGGPNEQFF. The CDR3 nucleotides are TGTGCCAGCAGTGCGGGGGGGCCCAATGAGCAGTTCTTC.

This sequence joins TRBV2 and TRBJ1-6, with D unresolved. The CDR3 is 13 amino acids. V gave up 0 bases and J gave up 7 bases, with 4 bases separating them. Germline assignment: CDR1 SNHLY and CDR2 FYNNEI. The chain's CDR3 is CASSEAQNSPLHF. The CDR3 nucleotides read TGTGCCAGCAGTGAAGCGCAGAATTCACCCCTCCACTTT.

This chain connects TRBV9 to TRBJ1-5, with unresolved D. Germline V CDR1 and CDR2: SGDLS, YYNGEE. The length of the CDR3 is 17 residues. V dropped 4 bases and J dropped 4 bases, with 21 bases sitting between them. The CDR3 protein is CASSFRAPYGRNQPQHF. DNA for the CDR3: TGTGCCAGCAGCTTCCGGGCCCCATATGGCCGGAATCAGCCCCAGCATTTT.

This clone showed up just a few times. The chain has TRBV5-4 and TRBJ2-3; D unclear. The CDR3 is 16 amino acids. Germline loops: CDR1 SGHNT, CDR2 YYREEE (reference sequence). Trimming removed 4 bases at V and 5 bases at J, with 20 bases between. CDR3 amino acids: CASSPFDRSIEDTQYF. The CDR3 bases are TGTGCCAGCAGCCCCTTTGATCGTAGTATCGAAGATACGCAGTATTTT.

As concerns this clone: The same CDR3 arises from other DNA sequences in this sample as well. This CDR3 is CASSGSVGETQYF. CDR3 in DNA: TGCGCCAGCAGTGGTAGTGTTGGGGAGACCCAGTACTTC. V usage is TRBV10-1 and J usage is TRBJ2-5; D gene unclear. This CDR3 is built from 13 residues. Trimming removed 4 bases from V and 5 bases from J, with 11 bases in between. Germline loops: CDR1 WNHNN, CDR2 SYGVQD (reference sequence).

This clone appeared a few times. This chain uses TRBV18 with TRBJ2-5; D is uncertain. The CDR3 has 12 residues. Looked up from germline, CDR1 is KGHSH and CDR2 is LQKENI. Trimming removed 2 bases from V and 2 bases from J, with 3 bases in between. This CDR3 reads CASSPYQETQYF. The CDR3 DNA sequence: TGTGCCAGCTCACCATATCAAGAGACCCAGTACTTC. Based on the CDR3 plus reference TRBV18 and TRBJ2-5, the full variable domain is NAGVMQNPRHLVRRRGQEARLRCSPMKGHSHVYWYRQLPEEGLKFMVYLQKENIIDESGMPKERFSAEFPKEGPSILRIQQVVRGDSAAYFCASSPYQETQYFGPGTRLLVL.

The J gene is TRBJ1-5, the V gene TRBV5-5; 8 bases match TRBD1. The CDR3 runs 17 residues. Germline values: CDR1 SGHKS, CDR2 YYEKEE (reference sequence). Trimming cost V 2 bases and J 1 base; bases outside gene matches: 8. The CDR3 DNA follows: TGTGCCAGCAGCTTCTCAGGGGGCAGGTGGAGCAATCAGCCCCAGCATTTT. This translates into CASSFSGGRWSNQPQHF. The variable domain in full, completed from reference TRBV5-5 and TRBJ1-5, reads DAGVTQSPTHLIKTRGQQVTLRCSPISGHKSVSWYQQVLGQGPQFIFQYYEKEERGRGNFPDRFSARQFPNYSSELNVNALLLGDSALYLCASSFSGGRWSNQPQHFGDGTRLSIL.

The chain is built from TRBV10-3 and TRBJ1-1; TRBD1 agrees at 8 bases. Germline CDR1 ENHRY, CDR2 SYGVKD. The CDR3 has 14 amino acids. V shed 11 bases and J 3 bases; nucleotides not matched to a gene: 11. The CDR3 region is CASRRTGSDTEAFF. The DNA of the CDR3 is TGTGCCTCAAGACGGACAGGGTCGGACACTGAAGCTTTCTTT.

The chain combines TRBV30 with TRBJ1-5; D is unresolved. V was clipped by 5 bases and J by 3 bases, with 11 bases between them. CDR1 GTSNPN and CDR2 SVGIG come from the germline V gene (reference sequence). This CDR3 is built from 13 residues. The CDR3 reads CAWARGLNQPQHF. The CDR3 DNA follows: TGTGCCTGGGCCAGAGGACTCAATCAGCCCCAGCATTTT.

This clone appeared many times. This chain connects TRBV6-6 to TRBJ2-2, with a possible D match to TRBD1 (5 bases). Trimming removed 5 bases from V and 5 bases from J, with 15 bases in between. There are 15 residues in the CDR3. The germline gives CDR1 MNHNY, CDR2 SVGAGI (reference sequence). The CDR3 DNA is TGTGCCAGCAGTCCCCGGAAGGGGCAAACCGGGGAGCTGTTTTTT. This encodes CASSPRKGQTGELFF.

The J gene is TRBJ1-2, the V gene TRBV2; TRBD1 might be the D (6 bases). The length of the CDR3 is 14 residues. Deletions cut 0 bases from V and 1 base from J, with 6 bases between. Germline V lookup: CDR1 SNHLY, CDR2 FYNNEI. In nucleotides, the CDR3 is TGTGCCAGCAGTGAAGCGGGACATAACTATGGCTACACCTTC. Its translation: CASSEAGHNYGYTF. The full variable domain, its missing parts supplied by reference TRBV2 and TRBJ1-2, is EPEVTQTPSHQVTQMGQEVILRCVPISNHLYFYWYRQILGQKVEFLVSFYNNEISEKSEIFDDQFSVERPDGSNFTLKIRSTKLEDSAMYFCASSEAGHNYGYTFGSGTRLTVV.

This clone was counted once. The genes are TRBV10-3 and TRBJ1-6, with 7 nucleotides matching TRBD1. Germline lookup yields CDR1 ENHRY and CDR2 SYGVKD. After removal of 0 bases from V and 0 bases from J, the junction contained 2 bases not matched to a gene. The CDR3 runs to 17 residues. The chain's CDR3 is CAISESAGGSYNSPLHF. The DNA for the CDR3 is TGTGCCATCAGTGAGTCGGCAGGGGGCTCCTATAATTCACCCCTCCACTTT.

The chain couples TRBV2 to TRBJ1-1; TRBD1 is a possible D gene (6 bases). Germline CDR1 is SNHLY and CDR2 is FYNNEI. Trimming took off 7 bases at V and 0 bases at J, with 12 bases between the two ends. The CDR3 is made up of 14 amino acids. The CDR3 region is CASNNRVMNTEAFF. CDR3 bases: TGTGCCAGCAATAACAGGGTCATGAACACTGAAGCTTTCTTT.

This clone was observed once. The CDR3 is CASSDTHSYEQYF. The CDR3 DNA is TGCGCCAGCAGCGACACCCACTCCTACGAGCAGTACTTC. The V gene is TRBV5-1, the J gene TRBJ2-7; D is unresolved. Germline values: CDR1 SGHRS, CDR2 YFSETQ. The CDR3 contains 13 residues. Trimming took 4 bases from V and 0 from J, leaving 8 bases between them.

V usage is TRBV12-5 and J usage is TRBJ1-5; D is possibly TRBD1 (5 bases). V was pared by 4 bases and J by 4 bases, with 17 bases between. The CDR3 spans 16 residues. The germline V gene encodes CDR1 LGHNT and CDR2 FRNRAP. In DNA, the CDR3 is TGTGCTAGTGGTTCGACTCAGGGAAGGGGAAATCAGCCCCAGCATTTT. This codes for CASGSTQGRGNQPQHF.

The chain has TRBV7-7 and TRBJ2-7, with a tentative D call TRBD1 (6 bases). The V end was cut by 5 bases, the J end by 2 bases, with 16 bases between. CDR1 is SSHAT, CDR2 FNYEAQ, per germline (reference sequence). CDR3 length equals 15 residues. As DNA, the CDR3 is TGTGCCAGCAGCCCACCGGGACAACTCGCCTACGAGCAGTACGTC. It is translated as CASSPPGQLAYEQYV.

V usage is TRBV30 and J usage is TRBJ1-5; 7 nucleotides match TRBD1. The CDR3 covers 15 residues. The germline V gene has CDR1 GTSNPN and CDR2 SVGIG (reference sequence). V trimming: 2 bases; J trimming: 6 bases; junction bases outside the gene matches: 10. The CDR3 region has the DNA TGTGCCTGGAGTTCACAGGGGAGGTTCAGTCAGCCCCAGCATTTT. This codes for CAWSSQGRFSQPQHF.

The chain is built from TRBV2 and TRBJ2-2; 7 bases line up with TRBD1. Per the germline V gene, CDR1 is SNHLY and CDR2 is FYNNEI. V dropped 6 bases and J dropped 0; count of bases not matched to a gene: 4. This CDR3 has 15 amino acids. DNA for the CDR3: TGTGCCAGCAGCCTAGACAGGGCGAACACCGGGGAGCTGTTTTTT. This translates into CASSLDRANTGELFF.

The CDR3 loop is CASSLGRGPQHF. The CDR3 nucleotides are TGTGCCAGCAGCCTTGGTAGGGGGCCCCAGCATTTT. V and J are TRBV3-1 (or the pseudogene TRBV3-2) and TRBJ1-5, with a tentative D call TRBD1 (5 bases). CDR3 length: 12 residues. Germline V CDR1 and CDR2: LGHDT, YNNKEL (reference sequence). V was pared by 4 bases and J by 9 bases, with 10 bases between.